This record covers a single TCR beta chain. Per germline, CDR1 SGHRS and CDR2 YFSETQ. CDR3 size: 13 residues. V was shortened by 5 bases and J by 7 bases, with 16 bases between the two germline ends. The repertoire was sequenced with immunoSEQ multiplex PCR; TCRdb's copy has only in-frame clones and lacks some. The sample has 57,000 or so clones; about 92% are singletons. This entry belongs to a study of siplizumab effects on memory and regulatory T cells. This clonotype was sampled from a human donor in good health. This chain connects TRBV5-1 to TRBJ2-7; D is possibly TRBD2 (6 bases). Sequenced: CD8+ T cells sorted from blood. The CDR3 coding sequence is TGCGCCAGCAGTTACCGGGACTCGGGGGAGCAGTACTTC. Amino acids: CASSYRDSGEQYF.